What follows are 4 T cell receptor beta chains derived from one specimen sequenced in a study of glioma-infiltrating T cells. Amplification of TCR alpha and beta CDR3 regions from RNA used iRepertoire nested multiplex PCR. TCRdb independently ran MiXCR on the multiplex PCR reads; one entry per CDR3 protein. The data show roughly 350,000 distinct CDR3 sequences, about two fifths seen once. Sequenced material: glioma tissue, nonneoplastic brain tissue, or PBMCs (not recorded which). The receptors here all came from a human donor with low-grade glioma or glioblastoma, undergoing nonglioma brain surgery, or in good health (not recorded which).

On this clonotype itself: This sequence may be a read error, since a much larger clone differs from it by one base. The chain carries TRBV28 and TRBJ1-2; D is possibly TRBD1 (5 bases). CDR1 and CDR2 from the germline V gene are MDHEN and SYDVKM. This CDR3 has 13 amino acids. The V end lost 2 bases, the J end lost 7 bases, and 11 bases lay between the germline ends. CDR3 DNA sequence: TGTGCCAGCAGTTTAGTACAGGAATGTGGCTACACCTTC. It encodes CASSLVQECGYTF.

This clonotype was observed a handful of times. This chain connects TRBV29-1 to TRBJ2-1, with unresolved D. CDR1 is SQVTM and CDR2 is ANQGSEA in the germline V gene. This CDR3 region has 14 residues. V was trimmed by 2 bases and J by 0 bases, leaving 8 bases between them. The CDR3 region has the DNA TGCAGCGTTGAATGGCGCCGCTCCTACAATGAGCAGTTCTTC. Its protein is CSVEWRRSYNEQFF.

In the case of this clonotype: The junction departs from germline at one end; a sequencing error may be responsible. The chain carries TRBV20-1 and TRBJ2-5; D is perhaps TRBD1 (6 bases). This CDR3 is built from 14 residues. Germline V lookup: CDR1 DFQATT, CDR2 SNEGSKA (reference sequence). CDR3 DNA: TGCAGTGCTACCTCTTGGGGGCAGGAGGAGACCAAGTACTTC. Residues: CSATSWGQEETKYF.

The chain is built from TRBV20-1 and TRBJ2-7; possibly TRBD1 or TRBD2 for D (5 bases each). The germline gives CDR1 DFQATT, CDR2 SNEGSKA (reference sequence). This CDR3 spans 16 amino acids. Trimming stripped 0 bases from V and 1 base from J, with 16 bases between. DNA of the CDR3: TGCAGTGCTAGAGATGGAGAGGGGCGGCTATCCTACGAGCAGTACTTC. Encoded protein: CSARDGEGRLSYEQYF.